This TCR beta chain was recovered during a study of T cell changes during pregnancy in multiple sclerosis. Clones were read by immunoSEQ multiplex PCR, and TCRdb kept only the in-frame ones, dropping some. The sample contains over 35,000 clones, 89% of which appear only once. This CDR3 has 13 amino acids. CDR1 is ENHRY and CDR2 is SYGVKD in the germline V gene. Between the trimmed V and J ends, which lost 6 bases and 2 bases, there was a span of 10 bases. The clonotype originates from a female donor with multiple sclerosis, enrolled in a pregnancy study. Sequencing was performed on CD4+ T cells from peripheral blood mononuclear cells, taken in the first trimester of pregnancy. The chain employs TRBV10-3 and TRBJ2-5; D gene ambiguous. CDR3 region: CAISTDKQETQYF. The CDR3 nucleotides read TGTGCCATCAGCACAGATAAACAAGAGACCCAGTACTTC.